These T cell receptor beta chains were read from a single sample in a study of technical replicates of blood from a handful of donors. Generated by immunoSEQ multiplex PCR, the TCRdb table keeps only in-frame clones and is missing some. The sample has about 61,000 clones; roughly 97% are singletons. The sequencing input was T cells isolated from PBMCs. These receptors originate from a human donor in good health. CDR3s include the opening cysteine and the closing phenylalanine or tryptophan.

TRBV4-1,TRBJ2-2,12,CASSQLHGELFF
TRBV9,TRBJ2-1,16,CASSGPISGSYNEQFF
TRBV6-5,TRBJ1-2,15,CASSSSTRQANGYTF
TRBV9,TRBJ2-1,18,CASSVDFRRGALYNEQFF
TRBV29-1,TRBJ2-2,15,CSVVLASVGTGELFF
TRBV4-1,TRBJ1-1,19,CASSQPKEGTHMGDTEAFF
TRBV7-6,TRBJ2-5,15,CASTARQGSSETQYF
TRBV29-1,TRBJ2-3,14,CSPRLVAGSDTQYF
TRBV4-2,TRBJ1-2,15,CASSQQDRGNYGYTF
TRBV4-1,TRBJ2-1,15,CASSQASGGYNEQFF
TRBV7-2,TRBJ1-5,13,CASSLNQVQPQHF
TRBV5-5,TRBJ1-1,15,CASSRQQGENTEAFF
TRBV6-5,TRBJ1-2,14,CASSYGPSNYGYTF
TRBV7-8,TRBJ1-2,16,CASSLSRDRVPYGYTF
TRBV11-1,TRBJ1-1,14,CASSYRESSAEAFF
TRBV11-3,TRBJ2-5,13,CASSSDTQETQYF
TRBV7-9,TRBJ2-7,18,CASSTTPIAAGITYEQYF
TRBV5-1,TRBJ1-1,15,CASSLSVTEGTEAFF
TRBV5-1,TRBJ2-1,17,CASSLDIRGGLHNEQFF
TRBV4-2,TRBJ2-1,17,CASSQLAGGKTDNEQFF
TRBV6-1,TRBJ2-1,17,CASSEVLGTGASNEQFF
TRBV29-1,TRBJ1-1,14,CSVEGWDSKTEAFF
TRBV7-8,TRBJ2-5,16,CASSLAGGGPRKTQYF
TRBV28,TRBJ1-2,14,CASSPRDRDYGYTF
TRBV5-4,TRBJ2-3,17,CASSFRGSDLHTDTQYF
TRBV11-1,TRBJ2-1,14,CASSLEDRGHEQFF
TRBV7-6,TRBJ1-4,16,CASSLSYGDSNEKLFF
TRBV29-1,TRBJ1-1,13,CSVSRTRGTEAFF
TRBV13,TRBJ2-1,13,CASSRTSYNEQFF
TRBV30,TRBJ1-4,10,CAWSAEKLFF
TRBV29-1,TRBJ1-1,12,CSVGRMNTEAFF
TRBV11-3,TRBJ2-7,15,CASSFTGQSNYEQYF
TRBV11-2,TRBJ1-2,16,CASSSITAHLNYGYTF
TRBV18,TRBJ1-5,14,CASSSGGGNQPQHF
TRBV5-4,TRBJ2-2,16,CASSASGGKNTGELFF
TRBV5-1,TRBJ2-2,16,CASSLNGGQNTGELFF
TRBV6-4,TRBJ1-1,13,CASGEHMNTEAFF
TRBV27,TRBJ1-5,15,CASSALQGPSQPQHF
TRBV25-1,TRBJ1-2,14,CASSESRGWYGYTF
TRBV6-1,TRBJ2-7,10,CASKWHEQYF
TRBV27,TRBJ1-2,11,CASGTGHGYTF
TRBV7-9,TRBJ1-1,14,CASSPDRGNTEAFF
TRBV14,TRBJ1-2,15,CASSQVGVGRYGYTF
TRBV11-3,TRBJ1-3,14,CASSPGGSGNTIYF
TRBV5-4,TRBJ2-2,14,CASSWRENTGELFF